The 18 T cell receptor beta chains below all came from one sample that was sequenced in a study of CD8 T cells in Susac syndrome. Reverse transcription of about 0.45 to 1 ug RNA used random hexamers. TCRdb re-analysed the immunoSEQ multiplex PCR reads in MiXCR, keeping a single row per CDR3 protein. The sample contains about 210,000 distinct CDR3 sequences, 95% of which appear only once. Sequencing used CD4+ T cells from PBMCs. All receptors derive from a human donor with multiple sclerosis.

The chain joins TRBV12-3 or TRBV12-4 to TRBJ2-3; 9 bases are a match to TRBD2. V lost 6 bases and J lost 2; bases outside the gene matches: 6. This CDR3 is built from 15 residues. Written as DNA, the CDR3 is TGTGCCAGCAGGACGGGACTAGCTTACACAGATACGCAGTATTTT. Translated, it gives CASRTGLAYTDTQYF.

V usage is TRBV7-2 and J usage is TRBJ2-3, with D tentatively TRBD2 (5 bases). Trimming removed 1 base at V and 0 bases at J, with 11 bases between. The germline CDR1 and CDR2 sequences are SGHTA and FQGNSA. The CDR3 is 16 residues long. DNA of the CDR3: TGTGCCAGCAGCTTAGTTAAGACTATCAGCACAGATACGCAGTATTTT. Its translation: CASSLVKTISTDTQYF.

J is TRBJ2-3 and V is TRBV29-1, with D uncertain. Germline CDR1 SQVTM, CDR2 ANQGSEA. The CDR3 runs to 11 residues. The V gene lost 7 bases and the J gene lost 4 bases, with 9 bases spanning the gap. The CDR3 region is CSAPFADTQYF. The CDR3 DNA sequence: TGCAGCGCCCCATTCGCAGATACGCAGTATTTT.

The rearrangement uses TRBV15 and TRBJ1-1; 8 nucleotides align to TRBD1. The CDR3 length is 14 residues. Germline V gene data show CDR1 as LNHNV and CDR2 as YYDKDF (reference sequence). The V gene end was trimmed by 0 bases and the J gene end by 4 bases; junction bases not matched to a gene: 1. CDR3 nucleotides: TGTGCCACCAGCAGAGAGACAGGGGTCACTGAAGCTTTCTTT. It encodes CATSRETGVTEAFF.

The rearrangement links TRBV30 to TRBJ1-4; D remains unclear. CDR1 and CDR2 (germline): GTSNPN, SVGIG (reference sequence). V lost 0 bases and J lost 8, with 13 bases in between. This CDR3 region has 14 residues. DNA for the CDR3: TGTGCCTGGAGTGTGGGGAGGCCGGCCGAAAAACTGTTTTTT. Translation: CAWSVGRPAEKLFF.

The V call is TRBV18, the J call TRBJ1-6, with a possible D match to TRBD1 (5 bases). The CDR3 runs to 15 residues. Trimming removed 3 bases at V and 10 bases at J, with 16 bases between. The germline CDR1 and CDR2 sequences are KGHSH and LQKENI. CDR3 in DNA: TGTGCCAGCTCACCTCAGGGCGGATCGGGCTCACCCCTCCACTTT. This sequence encodes CASSPQGGSGSPLHF.

The rearrangement links TRBV7-2 to TRBJ2-1, with a tentative D call TRBD2 (6 bases). This CDR3 is 16 amino acids long. Trimming removed 3 bases from V and 0 bases from J, with 12 bases in between. Germline-derived CDR1 and CDR2 are SGHTA and FQGNSA. The CDR3 nucleotides are TGTGCCAGCAGCTTGCGCGGGGCAAGCTCCTACAATGAGCAGTTCTTC. Translation: CASSLRGASSYNEQFF.

The V and J genes are TRBV2 and TRBJ1-1; D remains unclear. Trimming took off 5 bases at V and 7 bases at J, with 8 bases between the two ends. The length of the CDR3 is 11 residues. Germline V gives CDR1 SNHLY, CDR2 FYNNEI. The CDR3 spells CASSYSGEAFF. The CDR3 nucleotides are TGTGCCAGCAGTTACAGCGGTGAAGCTTTCTTT.

The CDR3 DNA reads TGTGCCAGCAGCCCGGGACGGCAGCAAGAGACCCAGTACTTC. Its protein product is CASSPGRQQETQYF. V usage is TRBV6-1 and J usage is TRBJ2-5, with D possibly being TRBD1 or TRBD2 (5 bases each). V lost 6 bases and J lost 2, with 13 bases in between. Germline V gene lookup returns CDR1 MNHNS and CDR2 SASEGT. The CDR3 is 14 residues long.

The chain carries TRBV2 and TRBJ1-5; a possible D gene is TRBD1 (5 bases). CDR1 and CDR2 from the germline V gene are SNHLY and FYNNEI. This CDR3 contains 12 residues. The V end was cut by 7 bases, the J end by 3 bases, with 7 bases between. The CDR3 is CASKGPNQPQHF. CDR3 sequence (DNA): TGTGCCAGCAAGGGACCCAATCAGCCCCAGCATTTT.

V usage is TRBV28 and J usage is TRBJ2-7; D call uncertain. Germline CDR1 is MDHEN and CDR2 is SYDVKM. There are 11 residues in the CDR3. The V end lost 3 bases, the J end lost 9 bases, and 9 bases lay between the germline ends. The CDR3 nucleotides read TGTGCCAGCAGTTTGGGAAGTTCGCAGTACTTC. As protein: CASSLGSSQYF.

CDR3 amino acids: CASSQDHGLAGLNEQFF. CDR3 nucleotide sequence: TGTGCCAGCAGCCAAGATCACGGACTAGCGGGGCTGAATGAGCAGTTCTTC. The V gene is TRBV4-2, the J gene TRBJ2-1; 12 positions agree with TRBD2. V dropped 0 bases and J dropped 7; count of bases not matched to a gene: 7. This CDR3 has 17 residues. The germline CDR1 and CDR2 sequences are LGHNA and YNFKEQ.

The V gene is TRBV20-1, the J gene TRBJ1-5; D unclear. The CDR3 consists of 14 residues. V lost 2 bases, J lost 1 base, and 9 bases lay in between. CDR1 and CDR2 from the germline V gene are DFQATT and SNEGSKA (reference sequence). The CDR3 region has the DNA TGCAGTGCTAGAACGGGTACCAGCAATCAGCCCCAGCATTTT. It is translated as CSARTGTSNQPQHF.

The rearrangement uses TRBV9 and TRBJ2-5; a possible D gene is TRBD1 (5 bases). This CDR3 has 14 amino acids. V was shortened by 0 bases and J by 0 bases, with 6 bases between the two germline ends. The germline CDR1 and CDR2 sequences are SGDLS and YYNGEE. The CDR3, as DNA: TGTGCCAGCAGCGTAGCAGGGTACCAAGAGACCCAGTACTTC. It specifies CASSVAGYQETQYF.

This clonotype has a handful of counts. The rearrangement uses TRBV7-2 and TRBJ2-1; 8 bases fit TRBD2. The CDR3 consists of 14 residues. CDR1 is SGHTA, CDR2 FQGNSA, per germline. The V and J ends lost 3 bases and 2 bases, in that order; junction bases with no gene match: 0. The chain's CDR3 is CASSLGLAYNEQFF. The DNA of the CDR3 is TGTGCCAGCAGCTTGGGACTAGCCTACAATGAGCAGTTCTTC.

The rearrangement joins TRBV6-6 to TRBJ2-5; D assignment may be TRBD1 or TRBD2 (5 bases each). Germline V lookup: CDR1 MNHNY, CDR2 SVGAGI (reference sequence). V lost 6 bases and J 2 bases, leaving 16 bases between the germline ends. CDR3 length equals 15 residues. The CDR3, as DNA: TGTGCCAGCAGGGTGGGTGGGACGACACAAGAGACCCAGTACTTC. Translating gives CASRVGGTTQETQYF.

The chain has TRBV28 and TRBJ2-3, with 7 bases fitting TRBD2. Germline trimming cut 5 bases from V and 0 bases from J; bases unmatched to any gene: 8. Germline V gene lookup returns CDR1 MDHEN and CDR2 SYDVKM. CDR3 size: 16 residues. The CDR3 nucleotides are TGTGCCAGCAGTGCGATAGCGGGCACTAGCACAGATACGCAGTATTTT. It is translated as CASSAIAGTSTDTQYF.

This sequence joins TRBV6-6 and TRBJ2-5, with D perhaps TRBD2 (6 bases). V was cut by 7 bases and J by 2 bases, with 11 bases left in between. Looked up from germline, CDR1 is MNHNY and CDR2 is SVGAGI (reference sequence). This CDR3 is built from 13 residues. Here the CDR3 reads CASTRLDQETQYF. In DNA, the CDR3 is TGTGCCAGCACTAGACTAGATCAAGAGACCCAGTACTTC.